The 10 T cell receptor beta chains below were found in one sample sequenced in a study of monozygotic twins with inflammatory bowel disease. TCRdb reanalyzed the 5' RACE reads and collapses them to one entry per CDR3 protein, without DNA. The repertoire table contains around 410,000 distinct CDR3 sequences. The sample comprised blood. The receptors come from a human donor with ulcerative colitis or Crohn's disease, or a healthy co-twin of an affected twin (not recorded which).

The V gene is TRBV6-2 or TRBV6-3, the J gene TRBJ2-7; TCRdb's D gene call, TRBD1, goes unchecked for lack of DNA. Germline CDR1 and CDR2: MNHEY and SVGEGT. The CDR3 runs to 16 residues. The CDR3 here is CASSRGAANIGYEQYF.

The chain joins TRBV28 to TRBJ1-3. CDR3 size: 14 residues. The germline V gene has CDR1 MDHEN and CDR2 SYDVKM. CDR3 residues: CASTNTGSGNTIYF.

J is TRBJ2-7 and V is TRBV5-1; TCRdb returns TRBD1, unconfirmable since there is no DNA. Germline lookup yields CDR1 SGHRS and CDR2 YFSETQ. The CDR3 contains 14 residues. CDR3: CASSPGTGEDEQYF.

The chain uses TRBV5-6 and TRBJ2-3; absent DNA, TCRdb's TRBD2 call cannot be checked. CDR3 length equals 12 residues. Germline-derived CDR1 and CDR2 are SGHDT and YYEEEE. The CDR3: CASSARRDTQYF.

This chain uses TRBV30 with TRBJ1-1; the D gene TCRdb calls, TRBD1, cannot be checked with no DNA. This CDR3 spans 13 amino acids. Germline V gene lookup returns CDR1 GTSNPN and CDR2 SVGIG (reference sequence). The chain's CDR3 is CAWMTGTYTEAFF.

The chain employs TRBV24-1 and TRBJ2-3; TCRdb outputs TRBD2, but without DNA this stays unchecked. CDR3 size: 15 residues. Germline CDR1 reads KGHDR; CDR2 reads SFDVKD. CDR3 residues: CATSAGGGGTDTQYF.

This sequence joins TRBV5-1 and TRBJ2-7; TCRdb designates TRBD1, a call that cannot be tested without DNA. This CDR3 is 16 amino acids long. CDR1 is SGHRS and CDR2 is YFSETQ in the germline V gene. The CDR3 here is CASNHPGEGAPYEQYF.

The chain has TRBV20-1 and TRBJ2-2; TCRdb's D call, TRBD1, is unchecked because there is no DNA. CDR1 and CDR2 (germline): DFQATT, SNEGSKA (reference sequence). The CDR3 consists of 16 residues. The CDR3 loop reads CSASPASRGPTGELFF.

The chain is built from TRBV6-5 and TRBJ2-7; checking the TCRdb D call of TRBD2 is not possible without DNA. Germline CDR1 reads MNHEY; CDR2 reads SVGAGI. The CDR3 extends over 15 amino acids. The CDR3 reads CASSYSSSGLYAQYF.

The J gene is TRBJ2-5, the V gene TRBV25-1. The germline gives CDR1 MGHDK, CDR2 SYGVNS. CDR3 length: 13 residues. CDR3 protein: CASSEWIQETQYF.